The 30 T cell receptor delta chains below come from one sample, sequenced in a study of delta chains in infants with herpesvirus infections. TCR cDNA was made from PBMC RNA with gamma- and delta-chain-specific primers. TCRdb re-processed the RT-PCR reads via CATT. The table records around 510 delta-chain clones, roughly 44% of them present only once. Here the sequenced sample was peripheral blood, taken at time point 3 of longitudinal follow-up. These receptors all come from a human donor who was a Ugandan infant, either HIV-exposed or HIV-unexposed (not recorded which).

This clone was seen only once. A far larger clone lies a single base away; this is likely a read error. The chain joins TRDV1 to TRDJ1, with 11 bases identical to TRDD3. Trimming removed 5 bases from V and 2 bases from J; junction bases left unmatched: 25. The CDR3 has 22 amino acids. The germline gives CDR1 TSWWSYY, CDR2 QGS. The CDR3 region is CALGKAGFLPSNWGINTDKLIF. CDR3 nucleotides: TGTGCTCTTGGGAAAGCGGGGTTCCTTCCTTCGAACTGGGGGATAAATACCGATAAACTCATCTTT.

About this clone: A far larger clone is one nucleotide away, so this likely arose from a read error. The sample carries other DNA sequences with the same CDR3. The CDR3 region is CALGENLPLSPVLNWGIPETVYTDKLIF. CDR3 sequence (DNA): TGTGCTCTTGGGGAAAATCTCCCTCTCTCCCCGGTCCTAAACTGGGGGATACCCGAGACCGTGTACACCGATAAACTCATCTTT. The chain uses TRDV1 and TRDJ1, with 12 bases that match TRDD3. The junction had 37 bases not matched to a gene; V was cut back by 2 bases and J by 0 bases. The length of the CDR3 is 28 residues. The germline gives CDR1 TSWWSYY, CDR2 QGS.

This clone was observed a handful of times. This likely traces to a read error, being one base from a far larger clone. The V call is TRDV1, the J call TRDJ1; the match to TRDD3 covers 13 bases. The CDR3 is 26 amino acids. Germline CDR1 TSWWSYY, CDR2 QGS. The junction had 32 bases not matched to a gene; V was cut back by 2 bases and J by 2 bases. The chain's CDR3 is CALGEGVPVFPTLDWGIRILTDKLIF. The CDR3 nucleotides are TGTGCTCTTGGGGAAGGGGTCCCGGTTTTTCCTACGCTAGACTGGGGGATACGCATTTTAACCGATAAACTCATCTTT.

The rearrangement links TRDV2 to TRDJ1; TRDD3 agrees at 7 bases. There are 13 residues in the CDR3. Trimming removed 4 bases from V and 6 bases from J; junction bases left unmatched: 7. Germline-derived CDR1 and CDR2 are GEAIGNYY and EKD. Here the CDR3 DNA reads TGTGCCTGTGAGCGTACTGGGGTTAATAAACTCATCTTT. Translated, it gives CACERTGVNKLIF.

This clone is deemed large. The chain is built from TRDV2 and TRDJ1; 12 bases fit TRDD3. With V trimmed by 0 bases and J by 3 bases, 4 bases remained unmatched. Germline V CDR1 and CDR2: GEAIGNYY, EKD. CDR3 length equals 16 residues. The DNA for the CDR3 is TGTGCCTGTGACACCGTGACTGGGGGATACCCCGATAAACTCATCTTT. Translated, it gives CACDTVTGGYPDKLIF.

In nucleotides, the CDR3 is TGTGCCCCCCACCAACGGGGGATGAAAGGGACCGATAAACTCATCTTT. This encodes CAPHQRGMKGTDKLIF. The J gene is TRDJ1, the V gene TRDV3, with 7 bases matching TRDD3. The length of the CDR3 is 16 residues. Germline CDR1 TVYSNPD, CDR2 GDNSRS (reference sequence). Germline trimming cut 5 bases from V and 2 bases from J; bases unmatched to any gene: 17.

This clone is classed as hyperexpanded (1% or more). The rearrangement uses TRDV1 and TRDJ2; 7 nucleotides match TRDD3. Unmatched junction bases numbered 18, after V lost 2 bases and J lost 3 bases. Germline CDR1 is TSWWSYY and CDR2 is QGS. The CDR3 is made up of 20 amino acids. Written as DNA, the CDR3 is TGTGCTCTTGGGGAAATGTCACTGGGGATCATTTTCCGTGTGACAGCACAACTCTTCTTT. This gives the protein CALGEMSLGIIFRVTAQLFF.

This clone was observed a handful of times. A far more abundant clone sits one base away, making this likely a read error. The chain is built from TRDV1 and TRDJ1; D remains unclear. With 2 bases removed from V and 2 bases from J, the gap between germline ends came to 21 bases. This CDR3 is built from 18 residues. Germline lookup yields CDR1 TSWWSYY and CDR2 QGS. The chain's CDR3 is CALGELREGPRKTDKLIF. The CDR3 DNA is TGTGCTCTTGGGGAATTACGTGAGGGCCCCCGTAAGACCGATAAACTCATCTTT.

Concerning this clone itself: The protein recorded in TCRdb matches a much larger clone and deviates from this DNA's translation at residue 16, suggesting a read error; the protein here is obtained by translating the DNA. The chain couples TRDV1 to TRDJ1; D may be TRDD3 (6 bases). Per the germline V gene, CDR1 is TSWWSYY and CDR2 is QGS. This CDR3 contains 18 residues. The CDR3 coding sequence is TGTGCTCTTGGACATTCCCACAACTGGGCCCGAGACCGGGATAAACGCATCTTT. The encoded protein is CALGHSHNWARDRDKRIF.

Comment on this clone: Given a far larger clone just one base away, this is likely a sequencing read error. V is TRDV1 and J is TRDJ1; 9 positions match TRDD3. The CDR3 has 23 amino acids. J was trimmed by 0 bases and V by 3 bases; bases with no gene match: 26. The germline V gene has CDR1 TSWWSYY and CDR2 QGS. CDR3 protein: CALGDLSFSLLGDHRFYTDKLIF. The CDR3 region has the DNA TGTGCTCTTGGGGATCTCTCCTTTTCCCTACTGGGGGACCACCGATTTTACACCGATAAACTCATCTTT.

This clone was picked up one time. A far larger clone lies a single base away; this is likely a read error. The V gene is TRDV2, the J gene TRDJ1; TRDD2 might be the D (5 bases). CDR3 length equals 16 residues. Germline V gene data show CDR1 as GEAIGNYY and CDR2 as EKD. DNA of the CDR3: TGTGCCTGTGACACCGCTGGTGGACCCTACACCAATAAACTCATCTTT. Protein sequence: CACDTAGGPYTNKLIF.

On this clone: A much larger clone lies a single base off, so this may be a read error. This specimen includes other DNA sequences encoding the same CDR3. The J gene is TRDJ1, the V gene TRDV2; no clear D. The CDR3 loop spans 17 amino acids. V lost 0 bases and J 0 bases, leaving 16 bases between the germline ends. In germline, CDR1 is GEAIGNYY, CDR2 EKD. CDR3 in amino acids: CACDTVAGVTYTDKLIF. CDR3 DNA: TGTGCCTGTGACACCGTTGCCGGGGTCACGTACACCGATAAACTCATCTTT.

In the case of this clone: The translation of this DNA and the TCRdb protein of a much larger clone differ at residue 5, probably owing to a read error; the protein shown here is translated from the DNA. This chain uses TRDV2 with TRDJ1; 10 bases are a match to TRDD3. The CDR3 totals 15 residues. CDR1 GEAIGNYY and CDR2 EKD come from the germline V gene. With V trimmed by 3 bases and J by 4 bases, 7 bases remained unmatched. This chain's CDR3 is CACDPLGDRNDKLIF. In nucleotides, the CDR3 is TGTGCCTGTGACCCGCTGGGGGATAGAAACGATAAACTCATCTTT.

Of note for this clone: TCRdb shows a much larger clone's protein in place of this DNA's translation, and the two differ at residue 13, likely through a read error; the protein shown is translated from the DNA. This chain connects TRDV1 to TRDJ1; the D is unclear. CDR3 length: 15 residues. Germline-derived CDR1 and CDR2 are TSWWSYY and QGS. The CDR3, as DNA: TGTGCTCTTGGGGAACTGGACGAGTACACCGATAAACGCATCTTT. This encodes CALGELDEYTDKRIF.

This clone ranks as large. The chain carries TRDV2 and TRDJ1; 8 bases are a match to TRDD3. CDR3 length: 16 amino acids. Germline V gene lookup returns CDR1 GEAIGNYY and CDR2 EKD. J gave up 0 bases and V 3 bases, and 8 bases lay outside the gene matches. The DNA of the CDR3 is TGTGCCTGTGACTTACTGGGGGCCCAGTACACCGATAAACTCATCTTT. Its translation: CACDLLGAQYTDKLIF.

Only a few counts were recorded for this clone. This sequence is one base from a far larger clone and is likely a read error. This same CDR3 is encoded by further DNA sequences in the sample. CDR3: CALGDSSSHPAGDKLIF. DNA of the CDR3: TGTGCTCTTGGGGACTCTTCGTCCCATCCCGCTGGGGATAAACTCATCTTT. The rearrangement uses TRDV1 and TRDJ1; maybe TRDD3 (5 bases). The CDR3 runs 17 residues. CDR1 is TSWWSYY and CDR2 is QGS in the germline V gene. V lost 3 bases to trimming and J lost 5 bases, with 22 bases between them.

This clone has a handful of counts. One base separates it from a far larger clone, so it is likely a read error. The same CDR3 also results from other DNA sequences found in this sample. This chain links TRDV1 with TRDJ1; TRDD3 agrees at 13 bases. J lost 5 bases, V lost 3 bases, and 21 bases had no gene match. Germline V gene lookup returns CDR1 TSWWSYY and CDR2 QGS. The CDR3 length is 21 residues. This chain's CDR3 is CALGDVGLPNWGIRGADKLIF. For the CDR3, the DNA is TGTGCTCTTGGGGACGTCGGCCTTCCTAACTGGGGGATACGAGGTGCTGATAAACTCATCTTT.

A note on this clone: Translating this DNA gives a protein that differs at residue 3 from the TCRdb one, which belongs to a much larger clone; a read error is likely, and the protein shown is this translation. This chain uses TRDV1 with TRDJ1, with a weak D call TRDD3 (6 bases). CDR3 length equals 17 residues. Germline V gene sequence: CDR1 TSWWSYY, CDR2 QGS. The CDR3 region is CAPGDSSSHPAGDKLIF. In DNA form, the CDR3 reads TGTGCTCCTGGGGATTCTTCGTCCCATCCCGCTGGGGATAAACTCATCTTT.

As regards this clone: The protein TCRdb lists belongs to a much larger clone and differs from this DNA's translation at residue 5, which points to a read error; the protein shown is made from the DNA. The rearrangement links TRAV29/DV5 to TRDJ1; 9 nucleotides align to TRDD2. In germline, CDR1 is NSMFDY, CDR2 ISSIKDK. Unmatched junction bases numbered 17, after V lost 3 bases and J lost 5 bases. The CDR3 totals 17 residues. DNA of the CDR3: TGTGCAGCAACCATAGCCTTCCTACGCGACGGACTGGATAAACTCATCTTT. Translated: CAATIAFLRDGLDKLIF.

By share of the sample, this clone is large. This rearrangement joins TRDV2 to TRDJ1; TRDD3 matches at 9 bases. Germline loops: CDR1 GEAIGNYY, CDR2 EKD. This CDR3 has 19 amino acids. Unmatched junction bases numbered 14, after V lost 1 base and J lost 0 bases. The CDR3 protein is CACDTSVLGDHKYTDKLIF. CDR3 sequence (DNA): TGTGCCTGTGACACTTCCGTACTGGGGGACCACAAATACACCGATAAACTCATCTTT.

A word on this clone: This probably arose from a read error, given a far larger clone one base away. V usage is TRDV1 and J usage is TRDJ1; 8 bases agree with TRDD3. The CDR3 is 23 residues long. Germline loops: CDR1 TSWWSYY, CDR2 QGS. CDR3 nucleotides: TGTGCTCTTGGGGATCTCTCCTTTTCCCTACTGGGGGGCCACCGATTTTACACCGATAAACCCATCTTT. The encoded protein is CALGDLSFSLLGGHRFYTDKPIF.

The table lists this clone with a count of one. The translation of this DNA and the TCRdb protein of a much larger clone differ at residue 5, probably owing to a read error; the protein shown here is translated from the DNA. The CDR3 region is CACDALYAGGYTDKLIF. The CDR3 DNA sequence: TGTGCCTGTGACGCCCTATACGCGGGCGGGTACACCGATAAACTCATCTTT. The chain joins TRDV2 to TRDJ1; TRDD3 might be the D (5 bases). The CDR3 is made up of 17 amino acids. Germline CDR1 and CDR2: GEAIGNYY and EKD. Trimming removed 3 bases from V and 0 bases from J, with 19 bases in between.

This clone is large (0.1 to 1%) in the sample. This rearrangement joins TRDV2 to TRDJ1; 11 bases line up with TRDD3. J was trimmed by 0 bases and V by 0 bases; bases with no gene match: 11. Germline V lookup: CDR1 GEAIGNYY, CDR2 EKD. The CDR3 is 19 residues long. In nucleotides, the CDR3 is TGTGCCTGTGACACCCTGGGGGATACTTATGGGCCCTACACCGATAAACTCATCTTT. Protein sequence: CACDTLGDTYGPYTDKLIF.

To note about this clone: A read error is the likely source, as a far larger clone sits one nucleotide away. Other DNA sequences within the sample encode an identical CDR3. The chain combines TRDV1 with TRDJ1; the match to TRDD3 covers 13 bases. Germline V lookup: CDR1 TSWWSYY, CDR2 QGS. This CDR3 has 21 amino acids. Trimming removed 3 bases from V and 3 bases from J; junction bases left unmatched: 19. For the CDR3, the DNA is TGTGCTCTTGGGGACGTTGGCCTTCCTAACTGGGGGATACGAGGTGCCGATAAACTCATCTTT. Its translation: CALGDVGLPNWGIRGADKLIF.

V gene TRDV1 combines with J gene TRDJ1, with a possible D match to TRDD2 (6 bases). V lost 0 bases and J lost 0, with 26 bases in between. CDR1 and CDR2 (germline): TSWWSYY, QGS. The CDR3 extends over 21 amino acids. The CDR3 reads CALGELTKSGLLPEYTDKLIF. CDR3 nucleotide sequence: TGTGCTCTTGGGGAACTCACGAAGTCGGGCCTCCTACCGGAGTACACCGATAAACTCATCTTT.

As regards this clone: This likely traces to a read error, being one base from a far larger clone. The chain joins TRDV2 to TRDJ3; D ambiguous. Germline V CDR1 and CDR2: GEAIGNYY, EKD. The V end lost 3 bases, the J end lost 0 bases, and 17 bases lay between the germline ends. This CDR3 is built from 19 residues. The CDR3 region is CACDALEEGTSWDTRQMFF. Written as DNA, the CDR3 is TGTGCCTGTGACGCCCTCGAAGAGGGAACCTCCTGGGACACCCGACAGATGTTTTTC.

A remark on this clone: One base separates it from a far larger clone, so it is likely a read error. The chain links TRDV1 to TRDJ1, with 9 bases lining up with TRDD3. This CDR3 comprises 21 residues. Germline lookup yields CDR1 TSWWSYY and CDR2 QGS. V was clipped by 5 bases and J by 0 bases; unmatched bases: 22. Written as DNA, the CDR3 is TGTGCTCTTGGGCCCATAAGGGCCTACGGTTGCTGGGGGATTAACACCGATAAACTCATCTTT. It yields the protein CALGPIRAYGCWGINTDKLIF.

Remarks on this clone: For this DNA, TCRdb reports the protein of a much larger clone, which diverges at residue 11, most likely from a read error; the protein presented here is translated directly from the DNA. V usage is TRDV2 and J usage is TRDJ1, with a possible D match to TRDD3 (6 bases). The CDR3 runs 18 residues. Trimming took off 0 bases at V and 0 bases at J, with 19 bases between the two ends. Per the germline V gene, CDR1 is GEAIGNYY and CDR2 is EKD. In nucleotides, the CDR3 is TGTGCCTGTGACACCGTCCGGATACAAGGGGGGTACACCGATAAACTCATCTTT. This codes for CACDTVRIQGGYTDKLIF.

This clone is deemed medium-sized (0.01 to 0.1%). CDR3 region: CACDTVSRTGGSYTDKLIF. The CDR3 coding sequence is TGTGCCTGTGACACCGTGTCTCGTACCGGGGGATCTTACACCGATAAACTCATCTTT. The chain combines TRDV2 with TRDJ1, with 7 bases matching TRDD3. This CDR3 region has 19 residues. Trimming at V came to 0 bases and at J to 0 bases, leaving 15 bases not matched to a gene. The germline gives CDR1 GEAIGNYY, CDR2 EKD.

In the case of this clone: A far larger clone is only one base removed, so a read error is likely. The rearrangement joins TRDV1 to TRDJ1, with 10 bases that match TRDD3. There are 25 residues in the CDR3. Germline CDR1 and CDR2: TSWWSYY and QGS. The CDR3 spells CALGELVSPLLVLGDSISYTDKPIF. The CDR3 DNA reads TGTGCTCTTGGGGAACTAGTATCCCCCCTACTGGTACTGGGGGATTCAATATCGTACACCGATAAACCCATCTTT.